Each of the 6 T cell receptor beta chains below was sequenced from the same sample in a study of cytomegalovirus exposure and HLA in healthy donors. Generated by immunoSEQ multiplex PCR, the TCRdb table keeps only in-frame clones and is missing some. The sample includes 150,000 to 200,000 clones, 86% seen only once; the top ten take roughly 5.8%. The source material was PBMCs. Receptors originate from a woman aged 30 to 39 in good health and CMV-seronegative.

This clone was detected only once. The rearrangement links TRBV2 to TRBJ2-5; 7 positions agree with TRBD1. The germline V gene has CDR1 SNHLY and CDR2 FYNNEI. The CDR3 consists of 17 residues. V lost 6 bases to trimming and J lost 1 base; unmatched junction nucleotides: 14. The CDR3 loop reads CASSGTGDHLFQETQYF. CDR3 nucleotide sequence: TGTGCCAGCAGCGGAACAGGGGACCACCTATTCCAAGAGACCCAGTACTTC.

The chain employs TRBV28 and TRBJ2-3; 7 bases agree with TRBD2. V dropped 3 bases and J dropped 3; count of bases not matched to a gene: 9. Germline values: CDR1 MDHEN, CDR2 SYDVKM. The CDR3 loop spans 16 amino acids. In DNA, the CDR3 is TGTGCCAGCAGTTTTCGTTCATTGGGAGGGACAGATACGCAGTATTTT. Encoded protein: CASSFRSLGGTDTQYF.

V gene TRBV14 combines with J gene TRBJ1-5; TRBD1 might be the D (6 bases). V lost 5 bases, J lost 9 bases, and 14 bases lay in between. This CDR3 has 13 residues. Germline V gives CDR1 SGHDN, CDR2 FVKESK. The CDR3 DNA reads as TGTGCCAGCAGCACAGGGTTCTATTCGCCCCAGCATTTT. It encodes CASSTGFYSPQHF. The whole variable domain, remainder taken from reference TRBV14 and TRBJ1-5, is EAGVTQFPSHSVIEKGQTVTLRCDPISGHDNLYWYRRVMGKEIKFLLHFVKESKQDESGMPNNRFLAERTGGTYSTLKVQPAELEDSGVYFCASSTGFYSPQHFGDGTRLSIL.

This clone has a single count. This chain connects TRBV6-4 to TRBJ1-5; no definite D call. Germline CDR1 MRHNA, CDR2 SNTAGT. Trimming left V 2 bases short and J 4 bases short, with 6 bases between. There are 13 residues in the CDR3. The CDR3: CASSDERNQPQHF. CDR3 sequence (DNA): TGTGCCAGCAGTGACGAACGAAATCAGCCCCAGCATTTT.

The rearrangement uses TRBV4-2 and TRBJ2-3; 8 bases match TRBD2. From germline, CDR1 is LGHNA and CDR2 YNFKEQ. The length of the CDR3 is 17 residues. After removal of 0 bases from V and 4 bases from J, the junction contained 9 bases not matched to a gene. In DNA form, the CDR3 reads TGTGCCAGCAGCCAAGATTTCTTCAGCGGGGGTGCAGATACGCAGTATTTT. Amino acids: CASSQDFFSGGADTQYF.

This clone was seen a handful of times. The chain carries TRBV2 and TRBJ1-6, with 7 bases lining up with TRBD1. Germline assignment: CDR1 SNHLY and CDR2 FYNNEI. Trimming took 4 bases from V and 8 from J; bases not matched to a gene: 5. CDR3 size: 14 residues. The CDR3 bases are TGTGCCAGCAGTGTCCGACAGGGCGATTCACCCCTCCACTTT. As protein: CASSVRQGDSPLHF.